The clone carrying this TCR beta chain showed up just a few times. For the diagnoses, clinical symptoms, serum thyroxine and TRAb, thyroid ultrasound and orbital computed tomography were used. This sample was included in a study of T cells in Graves' hyperthyroidism and ophthalmopathy. Study as a whole: Upon initial diagnosis and before any treatment, peripheral blood was collected.

Germline CDR1 and CDR2: MNHNS and SASEGT. Trimming removed 5 bases at V and 8 bases at J, with 12 bases between. The CDR3 covers 13 residues. Authors of the study amplified TCR beta CDR3 regions from RNA transcripts. In the first-round RT-PCR of the TCR CDR3, the HTBI primer set was used. TCRdb independently ran MiXCR on the multiplex PCR reads; one entry per CDR3 protein. The data contain 250,000 to 350,000 distinct CDR3 sequences, approximately 21% of them seen just once; the ten biggest clones take up 50% to 75%. This TCR was recovered from a man aged 30 to 39 with Graves' ophthalmopathy. The sample taken for sequencing was blood. The gene calls are TRBV6-1 and TRBJ1-4; D gene uncertain. CDR3 sequence: CASSFGPSEKLFF. The CDR3, as DNA: TGTGCCAGCAGTTTCGGCCCGAGCGAAAAACTGTTTTTT.